Listed below are T cell receptor beta chains from one sample, sequenced in a study of blood T cell repertoires in COVID-19. The method was immunoSEQ multiplex PCR; TCRdb's version includes in-frame clones alone and lacks a portion of them. The top ten clones hold under 7% of a sample with fewer than 150,000 clones, around 87% of them seen once. The sample comprised peripheral blood. The receptor source for this set is a human donor in a cohort sampled during active COVID-19. Both conserved end residues are part of each CDR3. A D gene is named only where the DNA matches it firmly.

D gene	V gene	J gene	CDR3 protein	CDR3 DNA
.	TRBV2	TRBJ1-2	CASSDERRGYGYTF	TGTGCCAGCAGTGATGAGAGGCGGGGCTATGGCTACACCTTC
.	TRBV7-2	TRBJ2-7	CASRSGTLYEQYF	TGTGCCAGCAGATCCGGGACACTTTACGAGCAGTACTTC
TRBD2	TRBV7-9	TRBJ2-5	CASSNGLAGGLETQYF	TGTGCCAGCAGCAACGGACTAGCGGGAGGTCTTGAGACCCAGTACTTC
TRBD1	TRBV4-1	TRBJ1-5	CASSRDRVGQPQHF	TGCGCCAGCAGCCGAGACAGGGTCGGTCAGCCCCAGCATTTT
TRBD1	TRBV20-1	TRBJ2-5	CSASPRGPGTQYF	TGCAGTGCTAGTCCGAGGGGGCCGGGGACCCAGTACTTC
.	TRBV19	TRBJ2-1	CASSIETGRTEQFF	TGTGCCAGTAGTATAGAGACAGGACGGACAGAGCAGTTCTTC
TRBD2	TRBV28	TRBJ2-1	CASSPPVSSGVLGEQFF	TGTGCCAGCAGCCCCCCGGTTAGTAGCGGGGTACTCGGTGAGCAGTTCTTC
.	TRBV18	TRBJ1-5	CASSQTGDNQPQHF	TGTGCCAGCTCGCAGACAGGAGACAATCAGCCCCAGCATTTT
TRBD2	TRBV7-2	TRBJ2-7	CASSLQASGMDEQYF	TGTGCCAGCAGCTTACAGGCTAGCGGGATGGACGAGCAGTACTTC
TRBD1	TRBV29-1	TRBJ1-5	CSVPPFGQGVSNQPQHF	TGCAGCGTTCCGCCCTTCGGACAGGGGGTTAGCAATCAGCCCCAGCATTTT